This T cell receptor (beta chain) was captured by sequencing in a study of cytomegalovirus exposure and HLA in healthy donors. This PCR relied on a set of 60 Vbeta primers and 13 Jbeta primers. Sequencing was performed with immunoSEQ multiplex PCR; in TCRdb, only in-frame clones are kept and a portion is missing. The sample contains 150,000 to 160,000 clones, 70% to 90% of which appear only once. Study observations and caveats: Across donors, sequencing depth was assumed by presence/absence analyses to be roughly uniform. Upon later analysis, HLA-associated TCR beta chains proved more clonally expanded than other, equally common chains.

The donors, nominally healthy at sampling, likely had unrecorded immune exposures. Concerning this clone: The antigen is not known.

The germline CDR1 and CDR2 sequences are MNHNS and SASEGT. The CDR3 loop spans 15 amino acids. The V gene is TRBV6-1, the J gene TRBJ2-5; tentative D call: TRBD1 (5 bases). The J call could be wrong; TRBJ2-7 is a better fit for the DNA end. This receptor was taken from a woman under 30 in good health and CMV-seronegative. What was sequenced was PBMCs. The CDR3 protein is CASRDTGRGVDEQYF. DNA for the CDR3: TGTGCCAGCAGAGATACAGGTCGCGGAGTCGACGAGCAGTACTTC.